This TCR beta chain was sequenced in a study of blood T cell repertoires in COVID-19. From germline, CDR1 is SGHRS and CDR2 YFSETQ. After removal of 2 bases from V and 8 bases from J, the junction contained 4 bases not matched to a gene. The CDR3 extends over 14 amino acids. In the original processing: The assay estimated nucleated cells by amplifying reference gene primers. The protocol was immunoSEQ multiplex PCR, while the TCRdb copy is restricted to in-frame clones and leaves out a portion. V and J calls and clone size are those listed in that table; D and trimming were worked out from the DNA. The data hold over 150,000 clones, with more than 65% observed a single time.

Source material: peripheral blood. The rearrangement uses TRBV5-1 and TRBJ2-2; 9 bases match TRBD2. This TCR came from a woman older than 75 with active or convalescent COVID-19. The CDR3 is CASSLGLASGELFF. For the CDR3, the DNA is TGCGCCAGCAGCTTAGGACTAGCGTCTGGGGAGCTGTTTTTT.